The following is a T cell receptor (beta chain) sequence with its context. Antigen unknown. Using immunoSEQ multiplex PCR, the repertoire was profiled, and TCRdb retains in-frame clones only, with some absent. The sample holds roughly 72,000 clones, 70% to 90% seen once. This record comes from a study of T cells in localized non-small cell lung cancer. Study-level findings and limits: There was higher T cell clonality in uninvolved adjacent lung than in tumor, and it was highest there. A denser population of T cells in blood accompanied longer overall survival. Sequence data derive from only one tumor region, so heterogeneity remains possible. Out of the top 100 tumor clones, a median around 57 were seen in adjacent lung.

Trimming removed 5 bases from V and 4 bases from J, with 11 bases in between. Germline CDR1 reads MRHNA; CDR2 reads SNTAGT. CDR3 length: 13 residues. The material was peripheral blood, obtained before any cancer treatment. This sequence originates from an older female donor with stage I lung adenocarcinoma. V and J are TRBV6-4 and TRBJ1-2, with D maybe TRBD1 (5 bases). The chain's CDR3 is CASSRPGGYGYTF. Written as DNA, the CDR3 is TGTGCCAGCAGTAGACCCGGGGGCTATGGCTACACCTTC.